A selection of T cell receptor beta chains follows, all from one sample in a study of T cells after yellow fever vaccination. TCRdb redid the calling of the 5' RACE reads with MiXCR, one entry per CDR3 protein. The sample shows approximately 24,000 distinct CDR3 sequences, 5% to 7% of them seen only once. Sequencing used PBMCs, either bulk or a sorted T-cell subset (CD4+, CD8+, memory, or dextramer-sorted; not recorded which), obtained 15 days after the yellow fever booster vaccination. The source is a man aged 25 to 45 who received the YFV17D yellow fever vaccine. Both conserved end residues are part of each CDR3. D genes are given only for firm matches. Clone size is stated in some rows and not others, as once, few, many or a class when expanded.

J gene,D gene,clone size,V gene,CDR3 DNA,CDR3 protein
TRBJ2-6,-,-,TRBV5-1,TGCGCCAGCAGCTTGGCCGGTGGGGGCCTGGCCAACGTCCTGACTTTC,CASSLAGGGLANVLTF
TRBJ2-6,TRBD1,many,TRBV27,TGTGCCAGCAGTCCGGGACAGGTGACGACTGGGGCCAACGTCCTGACTTTC,CASSPGQVTTGANVLTF
TRBJ2-5,-,many,TRBV5-1,TGCGCCAGCAGCTTGGAACGTATCCAAGAGACCCAGTACTTC,CASSLERIQETQYF
TRBJ1-1,TRBD1,many,TRBV20-1,TGCAGTGCTAGAGATCCGGGACAGTCTGAAGCTTTCTTT,CSARDPGQSEAFF
TRBJ2-3,TRBD2,many,TRBV9,TGTGCCAGCATCCCAGAGGGACTAGGAAGGGCAGATACGCAGTATTTT,CASIPEGLGRADTQYF
TRBJ2-7,TRBD2,many,TRBV30,TGTGCCTGGAGGACACGGGAGGAATACGAGCAGTACTTC,CAWRTREEYEQYF
TRBJ2-1,TRBD2,many,TRBV20-1,TGCAGTGCTAGAGATACTAGCGGGAGGGATGAGCAGTTCTTC,CSARDTSGRDEQFF
TRBJ1-6,-,many,TRBV18,TGTGCCAGCTCACCCAGGGCTGATTCACCCCTCCACTTT,CASSPRADSPLHF
TRBJ2-1,-,many,TRBV27,TGTGCCAGCAGTTTTATTGGGTCCATCTCCTACAATGAGCAGTTCTTC,CASSFIGSISYNEQFF
TRBJ2-7,-,many,TRBV6-5,TGTGCCAGCAGTTTGGCGGCAGGCCCCTACGAGCAGTACTTC,CASSLAAGPYEQYF
TRBJ2-1,-,many,TRBV9,TGTGCCAGCAGCGTGGACGGCTGGAAGGGGGATGAGCAGTTCTTC,CASSVDGWKGDEQFF
TRBJ1-1,-,many,TRBV7-2,TGTGCCAGTAGGTTGGCCACTGAAGCTTTCTTT,CASRLATEAFF
TRBJ1-1,-,many,TRBV6-2/TRBV6-3,TGTGCCAGCAGTTACCCCGGCGGGGCACCGGTTTACACTGAAGCTTTCTTT,CASSYPGGAPVYTEAFF
TRBJ2-7,TRBD1,many,TRBV3-1,TGTGCCAGCAGCCACTCCGGGACAGGGATCTACGAGCAGTACTTC,CASSHSGTGIYEQYF
TRBJ1-1,-,many,TRBV30,TGTGCCTGGAGCGACCCTCGGAGGGGCACCACTGAAGCTTTCTTT,CAWSDPRRGTTEAFF
TRBJ2-3,-,many,TRBV3-1,TGTGCCAGCAGCCGGGAGAACACAGATACGCAGTATTTT,CASSRENTDTQYF
TRBJ2-3,-,many,TRBV7-9,TGTGCCAGCAGCTTAACGGCCGGACGCACAGATACGCAGTATTTT,CASSLTAGRTDTQYF
TRBJ2-3,-,many,TRBV10-2,TGCGCCAGCAGTATGCTCACAGATACGCAGTATTTT,CASSMLTDTQYF
TRBJ1-2,-,-,TRBV10-3,TGTGCCATCAGTGAGGCCCACGGAGGCTATGGCTACACCTTC,CAISEAHGGYGYTF
TRBJ2-7,-,many,TRBV30,TGTGCCTGGAGTCGGGGGCCCCGATTCTACGAGCAGTACTTC,CAWSRGPRFYEQYF
TRBJ2-1,TRBD2,few,TRBV6-2/TRBV6-3,TGTGCCAGCACTGGCGGGAGTAGAAGGAATGAGCAGTTCTTC,CASTGGSRRNEQFF
TRBJ2-7,-,-,TRBV5-5,TGTGCCAGCGGCCCTGGCCTAGCATCCGAGCAGTACTTC,CASGPGLASEQYF
TRBJ2-5,-,many,TRBV21-1,TGTGCCCGACGACCTGGGACAGGTCTAGCAGAGACCCAGTACTTC,CARRPGTGLAETQYF
TRBJ1-2,-,many,TRBV6-2/TRBV6-3,TGTGCCAGCAGTTCTGCGCCTGGCCGGGAGAGCTATGGCTACACCTTC,CASSSAPGRESYGYTF
TRBJ1-2,TRBD1,many,TRBV12-3/TRBV12-4,TGTGCCAGCAGTTTCGGACAGGGCCCGTTTACCTTC,CASSFGQGPFTF
TRBJ1-6,TRBD1,many,TRBV7-2,TGTGCCAGCAGCTTAGCCCGTGGACAGGGGATCTCGGCCCTCCACTTT,CASSLARGQGISALHF